These 14 T cell receptor beta chains were all obtained from the same sample, sequenced in a study of chemoradiotherapy in HPV16-positive cancers. Assay: immunoSEQ multiplex PCR; the TCRdb copy retains only in-frame clones and omits some. The sample lists roughly 1,400 clones; around 88% were seen once. The specimen comprised tumor tissue, sampled from a patient who underwent chemoradiotherapy. These TCRs come from a human donor with HPV-associated anogenital cancer.

A remark on this clone: At one of its ends the junction is not consistent with the germline gene, which may arise from a read error. This rearrangement joins TRBV2 to TRBJ2-1; D tentatively reads TRBD1 or TRBD2 (6 bases each). The germline V gene encodes CDR1 SNHLY and CDR2 FYNNEI. The CDR3 covers 13 residues. The CDR3 reads CASSEALEGGPLF. CDR3 nucleotide sequence: TGTGCCAGCAGTGAAGCGCTTGAGGGGGGCCCGCTCTTC.

The gene calls are TRBV5-1 and TRBJ2-1; possible D gene TRBD1, 6 bases. CDR1 and CDR2 (germline): SGHRS, YFSETQ. This CDR3 is 15 amino acids long. Deletions cut 3 bases from V and 5 bases from J, with 15 bases between. The CDR3 loop reads CASSSGPTGNNEQFF. Here the CDR3 DNA reads TGCGCCAGCAGCTCGGGGCCCACAGGGAACAATGAGCAGTTCTTC.

V gene TRBV5-1 combines with J gene TRBJ2-2, with TRBD1 matching 11 bases. The J segment lost 7 bases and the V segment lost 1 base, leaving 6 bases of the junction unmatched. The germline V gene encodes CDR1 SGHRS and CDR2 YFSETQ. The CDR3 totals 16 residues. CDR3 coding DNA: TGCGCCAGCAGCTTGTCTGGACAGGGGGCGAGCGGGGAGCTGTTTTTT. This translates into CASSLSGQGASGELFF.

The rearrangement links TRBV9 to TRBJ1-1; D might be TRBD1 (5 bases). Trimming took 4 bases from V and 3 from J, leaving 10 bases between them. Germline V lookup: CDR1 SGDLS, CDR2 YYNGEE. The CDR3 is made up of 13 amino acids. CDR3 in amino acids: CASSPGDDTEAFF. DNA for the CDR3: TGTGCCAGCAGCCCGGGGGACGACACTGAAGCTTTCTTT.

The chain uses TRBV5-1 and TRBJ2-2; D may be TRBD2 (7 bases). The CDR3 length is 15 residues. CDR1 is SGHRS and CDR2 is YFSETQ in the germline V gene. Trimming removed 4 bases at V and 5 bases at J, with 15 bases between. The CDR3 here is CASSPGGARTGELFF. Written as DNA, the CDR3 is TGCGCCAGCAGCCCGGGGGGCGCGAGAACCGGGGAGCTGTTTTTT.

The chain carries TRBV5-5 and TRBJ1-5; a possible D gene is TRBD1 (5 bases). The germline V and J ends were trimmed by 4 bases and 2 bases, with 10 bases remaining between them. The CDR3 consists of 14 residues. CDR1 and CDR2 from the germline V gene are SGHKS and YYEKEE (reference sequence). CDR3 nucleotide sequence: TGTGCCAGCAGCACCCGGGACGGCAATCAGCCCCAGCATTTT. This gives the protein CASSTRDGNQPQHF.

The rearrangement joins TRBV9 to TRBJ2-1; 10 bases line up with TRBD2. CDR1 and CDR2 from the germline V gene are SGDLS and YYNGEE. Unmatched junction bases numbered 7, after V lost 3 bases and J lost 4 bases. The CDR3 extends over 16 amino acids. For the CDR3, the DNA is TGTGCCAGCAGCGCCTCTCGGACTAGCGGTTACAATGAGCAGTTCTTC. Translated, it gives CASSASRTSGYNEQFF.

The V call is TRBV27, the J call TRBJ1-2, with TRBD1 matching over 9 bases. Germline values: CDR1 MNHEY, CDR2 SMNVEV (reference sequence). The CDR3 consists of 18 residues. J lost 0 bases, V lost 2 bases, and 10 bases had no gene match. The CDR3, as DNA: TGTGCCAGCAGTTTAGCTGCGGACAGGGGAAGGTCTAACTATGGCTACACCTTC. It is translated as CASSLAADRGRSNYGYTF.

V and J are TRBV18 and TRBJ1-2, with 7 nucleotides matching TRBD1. The germline V gene has CDR1 KGHSH and CDR2 LQKENI. The J segment lost 4 bases and the V segment lost 5 bases, leaving 7 bases of the junction unmatched. This CDR3 is built from 14 residues. CDR3 bases: TGTGCCAGCTCAGCCCCAGGGGGGCTCTATGGCTACACCTTC. Translation: CASSAPGGLYGYTF.

This clone was observed a few times. The chain recombines TRBV15 with TRBJ2-7, with 12 positions matching TRBD2. The CDR3 extends over 18 amino acids. J lost 3 bases, V lost 1 base, and 10 bases had no gene match. CDR1 and CDR2 from the germline V gene are LNHNV and YYDKDF (reference sequence). As DNA, the CDR3 is TGTGCCACCAGCAGAGTCAAGCTAGCGGGGGGGCCAATCTACGAGCAGTACTTC. As protein: CATSRVKLAGGPIYEQYF. Variable domain in full (rest from reference TRBV15 and TRBJ2-7): DAMVIQNPRYQVTQFGKPVTLSCSQTLNHNVMYWYQQKSSQAPKLLFHYYDKDFNNEADTPDNFQSRRPNTSFCFLDIRSPGLGDTAMYLCATSRVKLAGGPIYEQYFGPGTRLTVT.

The chain carries TRBV19 and TRBJ1-2; TRBD1 aligns across 7 bases. This CDR3 contains 15 residues. Germline assignment: CDR1 LNHDA and CDR2 SQIVND (reference sequence). Unmatched junction bases numbered 8, after V lost 3 bases and J lost 4 bases. The CDR3 region is CASSIQGVRGYGYTF. DNA for the CDR3: TGTGCCAGTAGTATCCAGGGGGTTCGGGGCTATGGCTACACCTTC.

This chain joins TRBV6-6 and TRBJ1-4; D uncertain. V lost 2 bases, J lost 0 bases, and 7 bases lay in between. CDR1 and CDR2 (germline): MNHNY, SVGAGI (reference sequence). The CDR3 is 15 amino acids. The chain's CDR3 is CASSYRAATNEKLFF. In DNA form, the CDR3 reads TGTGCCAGCAGTTACCGTGCTGCAACTAATGAAAAACTGTTTTTT.

This sequence joins TRBV10-1 and TRBJ2-7, with D tentatively TRBD1 (6 bases). This CDR3 has 13 amino acids. V was pared by 0 bases and J by 9 bases, with 12 bases between. The germline V gene encodes CDR1 WNHNN and CDR2 SYGVQD (reference sequence). The CDR3 region has the DNA TGCGCCAGCAGTGAGTCGCAGGGGACCCGGCAGTACTTC. It codes for CASSESQGTRQYF.

CDR3 sequence reads: CAISPGWTGGNTEAFF. The DNA of the CDR3 is TGTGCCATCAGTCCCGGTTGGACAGGGGGAAACACTGAAGCTTTCTTT. The chain carries TRBV10-3 and TRBJ1-1, with TRBD1 identical over 10 bases. Germline V gene sequence: CDR1 ENHRY, CDR2 SYGVKD. This CDR3 region has 16 residues. V lost 5 bases, J lost 2 bases, and 8 bases stayed unmatched.